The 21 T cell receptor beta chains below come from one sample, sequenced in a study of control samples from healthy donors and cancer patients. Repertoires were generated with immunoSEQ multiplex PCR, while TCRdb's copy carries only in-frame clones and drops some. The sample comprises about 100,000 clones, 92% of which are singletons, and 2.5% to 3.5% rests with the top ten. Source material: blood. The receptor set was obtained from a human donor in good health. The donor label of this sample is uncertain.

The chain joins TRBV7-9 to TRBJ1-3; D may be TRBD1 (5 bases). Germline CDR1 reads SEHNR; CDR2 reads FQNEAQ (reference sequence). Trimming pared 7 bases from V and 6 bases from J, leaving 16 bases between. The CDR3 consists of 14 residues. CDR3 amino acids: CASIQGHGLNTIYF. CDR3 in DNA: TGTGCCAGCATCCAGGGTCACGGACTAAACACCATATATTTT.

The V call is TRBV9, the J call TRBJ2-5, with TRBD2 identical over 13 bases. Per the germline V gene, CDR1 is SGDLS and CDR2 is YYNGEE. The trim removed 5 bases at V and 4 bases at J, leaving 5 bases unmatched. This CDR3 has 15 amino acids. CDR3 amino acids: CASSKLAGGPETQYF. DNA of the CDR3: TGTGCCAGCAGTAAACTAGCGGGGGGGCCAGAGACCCAGTACTTC.

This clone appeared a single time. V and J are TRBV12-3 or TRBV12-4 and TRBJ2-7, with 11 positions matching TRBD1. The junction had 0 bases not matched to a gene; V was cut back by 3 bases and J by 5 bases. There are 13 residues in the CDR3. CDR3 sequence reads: CASSLGQGDEQYV. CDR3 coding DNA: TGTGCCAGCAGTTTGGGACAGGGGGACGAGCAGTACGTC.

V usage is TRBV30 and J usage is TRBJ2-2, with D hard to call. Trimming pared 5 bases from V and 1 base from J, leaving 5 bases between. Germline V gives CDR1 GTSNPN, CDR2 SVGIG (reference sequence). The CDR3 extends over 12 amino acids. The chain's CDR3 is CAWGENTGELFF. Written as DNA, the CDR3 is TGTGCCTGGGGGGAGAACACCGGGGAGCTGTTTTTT.

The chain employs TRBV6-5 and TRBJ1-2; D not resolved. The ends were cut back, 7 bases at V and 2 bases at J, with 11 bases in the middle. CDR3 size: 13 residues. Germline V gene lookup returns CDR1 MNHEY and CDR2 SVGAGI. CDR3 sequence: CASNRETNYGYTF. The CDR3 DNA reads TGTGCCAGCAATAGGGAAACCAACTATGGCTACACCTTC.

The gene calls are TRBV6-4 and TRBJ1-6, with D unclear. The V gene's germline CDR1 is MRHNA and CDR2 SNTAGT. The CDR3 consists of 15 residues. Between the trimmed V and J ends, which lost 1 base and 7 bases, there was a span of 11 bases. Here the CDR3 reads CASSDFSNSNSPLHF. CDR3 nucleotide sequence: TGTGCCAGCAGTGACTTCTCGAACTCAAATTCACCCCTCCACTTT.

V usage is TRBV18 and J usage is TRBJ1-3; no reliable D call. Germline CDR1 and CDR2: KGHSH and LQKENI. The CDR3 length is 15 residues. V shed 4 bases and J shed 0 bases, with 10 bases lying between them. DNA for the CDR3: TGTGCCAGCTCACAAGGAAAGAGCTCTGGAAACACCATATATTTT. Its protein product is CASSQGKSSGNTIYF.

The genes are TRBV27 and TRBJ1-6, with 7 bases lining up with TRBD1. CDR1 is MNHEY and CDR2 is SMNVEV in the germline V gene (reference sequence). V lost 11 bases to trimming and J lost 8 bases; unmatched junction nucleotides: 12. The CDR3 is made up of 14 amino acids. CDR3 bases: TGTGCCGCGAGCAGGCGACAGGGACATTCACCCCTCCACTTT. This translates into CAASRRQGHSPLHF.

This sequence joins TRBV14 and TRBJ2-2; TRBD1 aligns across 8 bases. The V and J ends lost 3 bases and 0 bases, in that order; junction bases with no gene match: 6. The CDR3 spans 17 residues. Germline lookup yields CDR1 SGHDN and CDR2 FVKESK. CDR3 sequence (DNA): TGTGCCAGCAGCCACATTACGGGACAGGCGAACACCGGGGAGCTGTTTTTT. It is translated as CASSHITGQANTGELFF.

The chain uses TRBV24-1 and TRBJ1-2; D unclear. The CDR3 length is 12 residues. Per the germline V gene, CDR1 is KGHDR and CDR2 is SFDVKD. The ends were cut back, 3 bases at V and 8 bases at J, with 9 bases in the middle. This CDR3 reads CATSDQVRGYTF. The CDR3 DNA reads TGTGCCACCAGTGATCAAGTACGGGGCTACACCTTC.

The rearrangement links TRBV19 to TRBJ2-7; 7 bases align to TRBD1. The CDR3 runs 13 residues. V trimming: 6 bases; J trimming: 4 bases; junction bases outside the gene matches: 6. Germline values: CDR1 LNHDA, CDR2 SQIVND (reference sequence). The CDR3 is CASSIQQGYEQYF. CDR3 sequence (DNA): TGTGCCAGTAGCATTCAACAGGGGTACGAGCAGTACTTC.

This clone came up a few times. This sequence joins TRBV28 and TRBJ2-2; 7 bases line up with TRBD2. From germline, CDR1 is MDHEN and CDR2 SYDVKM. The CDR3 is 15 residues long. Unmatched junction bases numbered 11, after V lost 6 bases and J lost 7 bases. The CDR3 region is CASSGAGEFVGELFF. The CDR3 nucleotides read TGTGCCAGCAGCGGGGCGGGGGAGTTTGTCGGGGAGCTGTTTTTT. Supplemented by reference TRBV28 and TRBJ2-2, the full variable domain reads DVKVTQSSRYLVKRTGEKVFLECVQDMDHENMFWYRQDPGLGLRLIYFSYDVKMKEKGDIPEGYSVSREKKERFSLILESASTNQTSMYLCASSGAGEFVGELFFGEGSRLTVL.

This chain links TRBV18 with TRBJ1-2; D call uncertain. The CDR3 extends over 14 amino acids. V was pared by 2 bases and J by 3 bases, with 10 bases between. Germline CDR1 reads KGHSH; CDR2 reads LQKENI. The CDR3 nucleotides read TGTGCCAGCTCACCAGTCGAGACGGACTATGGCTACACCTTC. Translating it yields CASSPVETDYGYTF.

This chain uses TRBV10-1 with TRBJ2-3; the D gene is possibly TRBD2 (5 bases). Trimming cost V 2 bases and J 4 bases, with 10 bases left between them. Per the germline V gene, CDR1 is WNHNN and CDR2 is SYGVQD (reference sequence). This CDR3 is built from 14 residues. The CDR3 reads CASSETGWADTQYF. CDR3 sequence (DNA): TGCGCCAGCAGTGAGACGGGGTGGGCAGATACGCAGTATTTT.

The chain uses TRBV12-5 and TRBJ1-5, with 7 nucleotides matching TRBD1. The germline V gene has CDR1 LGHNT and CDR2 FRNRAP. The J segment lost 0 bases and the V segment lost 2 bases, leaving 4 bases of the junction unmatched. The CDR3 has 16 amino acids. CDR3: CASGLSTGLSNQPQHF. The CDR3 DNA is TGTGCTAGTGGTTTGTCGACAGGGCTTAGCAATCAGCCCCAGCATTTT.

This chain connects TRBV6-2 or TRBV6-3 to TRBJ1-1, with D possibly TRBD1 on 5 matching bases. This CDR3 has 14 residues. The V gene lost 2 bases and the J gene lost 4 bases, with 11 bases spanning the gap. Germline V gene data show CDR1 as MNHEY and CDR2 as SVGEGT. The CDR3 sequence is CASSYPEGSTEAFF. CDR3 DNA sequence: TGTGCCAGCAGTTACCCTGAGGGGAGCACTGAAGCTTTCTTT.

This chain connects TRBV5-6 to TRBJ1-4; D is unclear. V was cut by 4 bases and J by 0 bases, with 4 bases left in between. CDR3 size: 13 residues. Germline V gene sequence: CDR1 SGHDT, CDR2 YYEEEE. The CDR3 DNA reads TGTGCCAGCAGCCCTGCAACTAATGAAAAACTGTTTTTT. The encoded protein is CASSPATNEKLFF.

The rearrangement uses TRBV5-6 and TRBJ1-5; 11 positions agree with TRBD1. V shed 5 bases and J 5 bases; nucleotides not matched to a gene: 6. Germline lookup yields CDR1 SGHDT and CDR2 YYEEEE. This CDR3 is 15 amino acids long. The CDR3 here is CASSSGQGADQPQHF. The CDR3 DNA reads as TGTGCCAGCAGTAGTGGACAGGGGGCTGATCAGCCCCAGCATTTT.

CDR3 in amino acids: CASSLEFSAVMNTEAFF. The CDR3 DNA follows: TGTGCCAGCAGCTTAGAATTTTCGGCGGTTATGAACACTGAAGCTTTCTTT. The chain employs TRBV11-2 and TRBJ1-1; D gene ambiguous. CDR3 size: 17 residues. The V end lost 0 bases, the J end lost 0 bases, and 14 bases lay between the germline ends. Germline V gives CDR1 SGHAT, CDR2 FQNNGV.

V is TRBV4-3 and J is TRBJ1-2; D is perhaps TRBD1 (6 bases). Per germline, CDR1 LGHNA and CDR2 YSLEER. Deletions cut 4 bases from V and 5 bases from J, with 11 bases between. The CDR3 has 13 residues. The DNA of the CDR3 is TGCGCCAGCAGCCTACGGACAGATTATGGCTACACCTTC. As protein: CASSLRTDYGYTF.

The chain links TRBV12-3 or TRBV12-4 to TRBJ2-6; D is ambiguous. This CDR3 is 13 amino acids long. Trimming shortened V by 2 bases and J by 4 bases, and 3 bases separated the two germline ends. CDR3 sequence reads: CASSLQGANVLTF. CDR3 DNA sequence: TGTGCCAGCAGTTTACAAGGGGCCAACGTCCTGACTTTC.